This T cell receptor beta chain was observed in a study of T cell repertoires in aging, cancer and after chemotherapy. On the study more broadly: The full dataset contained 7 million to 9.5 million TCR reads. Study observations and caveats: Healthy donors lost TCR diversity with age mainly through richness, cancer patients through richness and evenness. Compared with age-matched healthy donors, untreated hematological or solid cancer patients showed higher blood TCR clonality.

This clonotype was seen once. Its matching antigen is unknown. Germline loops: CDR1 SGHAT, CDR2 FQDESV (reference sequence). This CDR3 comprises 14 residues. V dropped 3 bases and J dropped 5; count of bases not matched to a gene: 6. Multiplex touch-down PCR with TRB-A/B primers amplified rearranged V-D-J TRB sequences. MiXCR was run by TCRdb on the multiplex PCR reads, yielding one entry per CDR3 protein. The table includes 450 to 700 distinct CDR3 sequences, about 32% detected once. The template was genomic DNA from peripheral blood, not RNA. The receptor comes from a human donor with a solid tumor. Sequenced: blood. This sequence joins TRBV11-1 and TRBJ2-5; 7 bases line up with TRBD1. CDR3 region: CASSLQQGIETQYF. In DNA form, the CDR3 reads TGTGCCAGCAGCTTGCAACAGGGGATTGAGACCCAGTACTTC. The whole variable domain, filled in from reference TRBV11-1 and TRBJ2-5, reads EAEVAQSPRYKITEKSQAVAFWCDPISGHATLYWYRQILGQGPELLVQFQDESVVDDSQLPKDRFSAERLKGVDSTLKIQPAELGDSAMYLCASSLQQGIETQYFGPGTRLLVL.